This TCR beta chain was documented in a study of shared clonotypes between healthy human individuals. Study summary: The donor pool was made up of two women and a few men aged 18 to 49. General study results and limits: Between a handful of donors, naive CD4 clonotypes were shared at a level of approximately 5%.

In the original processing: For the immunoSEQ data, sequences were junction-only without quality scores, so filtering differed. Produced via immunoSEQ multiplex PCR; TCRdb's table is partial and in-frame only. The DNA was the basis for D and trimming; V, J and clone size are from that table. Among roughly 1,500,000 clones listed, approximately 98% were seen once. About this clone itself: No antigen is known for it.

From germline, CDR1 is SEHNR and CDR2 FQNEAQ (reference sequence). V lost 4 bases to trimming and J lost 4 bases, with 13 bases between them. This CDR3 is 15 amino acids long. This TCR came from a young man in good health. The material sequenced was naive CD4+ T cells sorted from blood. Stated subset: CD45RA+ positively selected. The chain has TRBV7-9 and TRBJ2-2; D might be TRBD1 (6 bases). CDR3 residues: CASSSGAGFTGELFF. CDR3 nucleotide sequence: TGTGCCAGCAGCTCAGGGGCGGGTTTCACCGGGGAGCTGTTTTTT.